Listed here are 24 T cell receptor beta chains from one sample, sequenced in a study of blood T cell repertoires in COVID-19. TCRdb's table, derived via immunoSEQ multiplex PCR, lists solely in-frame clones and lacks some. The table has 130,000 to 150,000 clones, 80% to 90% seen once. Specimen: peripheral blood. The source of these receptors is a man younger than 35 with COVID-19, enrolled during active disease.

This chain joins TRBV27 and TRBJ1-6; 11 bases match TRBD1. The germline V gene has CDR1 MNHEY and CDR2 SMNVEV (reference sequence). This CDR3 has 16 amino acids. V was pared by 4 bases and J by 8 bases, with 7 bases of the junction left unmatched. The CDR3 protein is CASSSPGTGGYSPLHF. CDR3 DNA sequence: TGTGCCAGCAGTTCGCCGGGGACAGGGGGTTATTCACCCCTCCACTTT.

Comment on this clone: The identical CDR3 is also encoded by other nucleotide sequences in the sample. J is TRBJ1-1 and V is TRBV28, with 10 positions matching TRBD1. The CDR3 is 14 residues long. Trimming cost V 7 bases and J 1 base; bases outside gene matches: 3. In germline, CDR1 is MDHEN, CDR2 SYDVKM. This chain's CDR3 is CASIRQGANTEAFF. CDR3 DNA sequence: TGTGCCAGCATCCGACAGGGGGCGAACACTGAAGCTTTCTTT.

CDR3 loop: CASSLPQRLAGFYEQYF. The DNA for the CDR3 is TGTGCCAGCAGCTTACCCCAAAGGCTAGCGGGTTTCTACGAGCAGTACTTC. The chain uses TRBV11-3 and TRBJ2-7, with 8 bases that match TRBD2. The germline V gene encodes CDR1 SGHNT and CDR2 YENEEA. Trimming at V came to 2 bases and at J to 3 bases, leaving 12 bases not matched to a gene. The CDR3 extends over 17 amino acids.

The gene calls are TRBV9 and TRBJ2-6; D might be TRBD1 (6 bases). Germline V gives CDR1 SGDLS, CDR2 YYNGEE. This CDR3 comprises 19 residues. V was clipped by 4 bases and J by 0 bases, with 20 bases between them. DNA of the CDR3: TGTGCCAGCAGCCCCACCTTCGGGTTAGGGGGCTCTGGGGCCAACGTCCTGACTTTC. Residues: CASSPTFGLGGSGANVLTF.

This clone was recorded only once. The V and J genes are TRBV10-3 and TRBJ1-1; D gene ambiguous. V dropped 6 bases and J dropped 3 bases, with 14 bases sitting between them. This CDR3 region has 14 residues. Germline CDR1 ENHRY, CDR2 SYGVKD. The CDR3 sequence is CAISDPFGDTEAFF. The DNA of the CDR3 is TGTGCCATCAGCGATCCTTTCGGGGACACTGAAGCTTTCTTT.

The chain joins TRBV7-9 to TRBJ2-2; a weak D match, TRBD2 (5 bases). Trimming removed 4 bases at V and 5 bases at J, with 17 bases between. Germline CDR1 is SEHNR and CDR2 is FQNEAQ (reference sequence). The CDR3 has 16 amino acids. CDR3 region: CASSSWADLETGELFF. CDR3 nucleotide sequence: TGTGCCAGCAGCTCCTGGGCGGACTTGGAAACCGGGGAGCTGTTTTTT.

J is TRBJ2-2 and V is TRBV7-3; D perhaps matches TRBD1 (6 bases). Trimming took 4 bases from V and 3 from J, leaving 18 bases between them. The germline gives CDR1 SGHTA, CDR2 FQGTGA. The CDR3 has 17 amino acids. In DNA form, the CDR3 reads TGTGCCAGCAGCTCCCTCGAGGGGGTTGGGGACACCGGGGAGCTGTTTTTT. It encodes CASSSLEGVGDTGELFF.

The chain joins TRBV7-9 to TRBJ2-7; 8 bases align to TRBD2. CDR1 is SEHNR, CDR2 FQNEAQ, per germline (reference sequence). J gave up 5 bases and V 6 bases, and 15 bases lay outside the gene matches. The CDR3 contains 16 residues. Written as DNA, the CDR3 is TGTGCCAGCAGTCCTTTAGCGGGGCCTCCCCTGGACGAGCAGTACTTC. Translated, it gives CASSPLAGPPLDEQYF.

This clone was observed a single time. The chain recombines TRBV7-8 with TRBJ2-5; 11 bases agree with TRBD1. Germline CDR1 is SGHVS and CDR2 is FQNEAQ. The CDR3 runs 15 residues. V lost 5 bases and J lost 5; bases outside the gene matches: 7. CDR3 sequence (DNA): TGTGCCAGCAGCCACGGACAGGGGGCGACGGAGACCCAGTACTTC. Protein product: CASSHGQGATETQYF.

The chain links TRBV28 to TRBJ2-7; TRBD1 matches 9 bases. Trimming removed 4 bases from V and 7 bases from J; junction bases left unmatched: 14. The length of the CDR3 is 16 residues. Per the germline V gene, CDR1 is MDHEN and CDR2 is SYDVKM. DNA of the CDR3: TGTGCCAGCAGTTCCCGGACAGGGGCCCGCCGGTGGGAGCAGTACTTC. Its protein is CASSSRTGARRWEQYF.

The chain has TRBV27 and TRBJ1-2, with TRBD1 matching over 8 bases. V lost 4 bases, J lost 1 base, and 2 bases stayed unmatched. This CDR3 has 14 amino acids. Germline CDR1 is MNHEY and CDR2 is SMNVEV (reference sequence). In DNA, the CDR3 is TGTGCCAGCAGTTCAGGACAGGGTAACTATGGCTACACCTTC. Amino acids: CASSSGQGNYGYTF.

The CDR3 reads CSVEGLSSYNEQFF. DNA of the CDR3: TGCAGCGTTGAAGGCCTCAGCTCCTACAATGAGCAGTTCTTC. V gene TRBV29-1 combines with J gene TRBJ2-1; D call uncertain. Trimming left V 1 base short and J 0 bases short, with 7 bases between. The CDR3 is made up of 14 amino acids. CDR1 and CDR2 (germline): SQVTM, ANQGSEA.

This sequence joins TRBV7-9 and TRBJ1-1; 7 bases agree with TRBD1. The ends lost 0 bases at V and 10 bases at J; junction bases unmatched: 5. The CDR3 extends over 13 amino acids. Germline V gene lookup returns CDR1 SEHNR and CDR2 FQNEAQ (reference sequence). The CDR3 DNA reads TGTGCCAGCAGCTTAGCTAGGGGGCTCGGAGCTTTCTTT. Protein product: CASSLARGLGAFF.

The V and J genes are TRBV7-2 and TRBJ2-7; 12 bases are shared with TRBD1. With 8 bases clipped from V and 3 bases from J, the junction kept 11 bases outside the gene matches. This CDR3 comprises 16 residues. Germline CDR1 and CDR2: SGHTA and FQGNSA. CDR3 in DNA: TGTGCCAGCGGAGAACCGGGACAGGGGGCAAGCTACGAGCAGTACTTC. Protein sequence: CASGEPGQGASYEQYF.

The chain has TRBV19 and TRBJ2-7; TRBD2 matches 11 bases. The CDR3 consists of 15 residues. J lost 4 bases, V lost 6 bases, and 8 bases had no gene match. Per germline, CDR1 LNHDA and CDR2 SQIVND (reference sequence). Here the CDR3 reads CASSMGTSGWYEQYF. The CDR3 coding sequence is TGTGCCAGTAGCATGGGGACTAGCGGATGGTACGAGCAGTACTTC. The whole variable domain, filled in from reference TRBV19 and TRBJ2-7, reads DGGITQSPKYLFRKEGQNVTLSCEQNLNHDAMYWYRQDPGQGLRLIYYSQIVNDFQKGDIAEGYSVSREKKESFPLTVTSAQKNPTAFYLCASSMGTSGWYEQYFGPGTRLTVT.

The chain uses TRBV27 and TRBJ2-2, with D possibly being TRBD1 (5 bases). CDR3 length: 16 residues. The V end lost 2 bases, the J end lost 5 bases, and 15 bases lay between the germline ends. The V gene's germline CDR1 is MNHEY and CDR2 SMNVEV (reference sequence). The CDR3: CASSLNGATRTGELFF. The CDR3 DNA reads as TGTGCCAGCAGTTTAAATGGGGCGACCCGAACCGGGGAGCTGTTTTTT.

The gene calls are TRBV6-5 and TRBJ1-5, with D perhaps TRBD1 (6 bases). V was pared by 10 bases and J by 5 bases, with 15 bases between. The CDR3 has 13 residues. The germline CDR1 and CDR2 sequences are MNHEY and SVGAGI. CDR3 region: CATRRGADQPQHF. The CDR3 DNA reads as TGTGCCACCCGCCGGGGGGCGGATCAGCCCCAGCATTTT.

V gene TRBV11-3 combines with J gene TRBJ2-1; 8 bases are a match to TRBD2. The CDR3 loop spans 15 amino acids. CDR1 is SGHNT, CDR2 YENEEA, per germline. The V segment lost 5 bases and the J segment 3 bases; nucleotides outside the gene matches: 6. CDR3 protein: CASSLSGSNYNEQFF. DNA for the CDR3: TGTGCCAGCAGCCTAAGCGGGAGTAACTACAATGAGCAGTTCTTC.

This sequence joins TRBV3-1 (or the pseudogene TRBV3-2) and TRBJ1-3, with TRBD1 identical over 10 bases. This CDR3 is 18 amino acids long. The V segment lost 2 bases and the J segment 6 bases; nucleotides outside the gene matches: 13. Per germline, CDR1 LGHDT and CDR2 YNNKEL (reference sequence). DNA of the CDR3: TGTGCCAGCAGCCAAAGGACAGGGGGTATTGCGCGGGCAAACACCATATATTTT. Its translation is CASSQRTGGIARANTIYF.

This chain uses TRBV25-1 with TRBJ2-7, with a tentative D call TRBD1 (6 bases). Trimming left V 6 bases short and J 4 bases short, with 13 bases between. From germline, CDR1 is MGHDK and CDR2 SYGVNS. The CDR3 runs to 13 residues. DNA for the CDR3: TGTGCCAGCAGCCCCGCAGGGACATACGAGCAGTACTTC. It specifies CASSPAGTYEQYF.

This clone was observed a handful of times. CDR3 nucleotide sequence: TGCGCCAGCAGCCTTCCTTCGGGGGGTCGAGGATCACCCCTCCACTTT. The encoded protein is CASSLPSGGRGSPLHF. This chain joins TRBV4-1 and TRBJ1-6, with D tentatively TRBD1 (5 bases). The V end was cut by 4 bases, the J end by 10 bases, with 20 bases between. Germline V gene data show CDR1 as MGHRA and CDR2 as YSYEKL. This CDR3 contains 16 residues.

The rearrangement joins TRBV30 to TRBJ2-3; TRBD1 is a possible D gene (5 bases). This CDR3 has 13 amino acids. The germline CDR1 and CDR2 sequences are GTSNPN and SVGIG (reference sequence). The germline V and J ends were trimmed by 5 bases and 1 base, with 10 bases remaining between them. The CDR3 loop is CAWRSRGTDTQYF. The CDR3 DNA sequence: TGTGCCTGGCGGTCCAGGGGCACAGATACGCAGTATTTT.

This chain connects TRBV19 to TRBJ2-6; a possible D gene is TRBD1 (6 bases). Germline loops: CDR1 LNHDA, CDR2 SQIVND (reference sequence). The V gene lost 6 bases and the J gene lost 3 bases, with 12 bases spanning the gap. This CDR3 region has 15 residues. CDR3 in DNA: TGTGCCAGTAGCCCAACAGGGTTTGGGGCCAACGTCCTGACTTTC. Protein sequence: CASSPTGFGANVLTF.

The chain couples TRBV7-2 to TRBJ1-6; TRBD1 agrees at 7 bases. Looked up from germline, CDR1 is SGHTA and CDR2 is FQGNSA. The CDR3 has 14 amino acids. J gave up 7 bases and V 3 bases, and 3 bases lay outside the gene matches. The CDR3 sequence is CASSFKGQNSPLHF. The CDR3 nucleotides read TGTGCCAGCAGCTTTAAGGGACAGAATTCACCCCTCCACTTT. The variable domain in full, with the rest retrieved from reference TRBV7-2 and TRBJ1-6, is GAGVSQSPSNKVTEKGKDVELRCDPISGHTALYWYRQSLGQGLEFLIYFQGNSAPDKSGLPSDRFSAERTGGSVSTLTIQRTQQEDSAVYLCASSFKGQNSPLHFGNGTRLTVT.